The clone carrying this T cell receptor (beta chain) came up a few times. V lost 3 bases to trimming and J lost 0 bases, with 9 bases between them. The CDR3 length is 13 residues. Germline CDR1 and CDR2: SQVTM and ANQGSEA. These data belong to a study of T-cell reconstitution after alpha-beta-depleted transplantation in children. Preparation of the TCRbeta library used unique molecular identifiers. From the PCR reads, TCRdb called clonotypes with MiXCR, one entry per CDR3 protein. In the table there are about 270,000 distinct CDR3 sequences, about a tenth of which are singletons. The chain recombines TRBV29-1 with TRBJ2-7, with D perhaps matching TRBD2 (5 bases). This material consisted of PBMCs from the stem cell graft donor, taken from the stem cell graft. This TCR was sampled from a human donor who donated a stem cell graft to a child with SCID. The CDR3 coding sequence is TGCAGCGTTGACCTACGGGGCTCCTACGAGCAGTACTTC. Protein: CSVDLRGSYEQYF.